This T cell receptor beta chain was sequenced during a study of cytotoxic CD8 clonotypes in ibrutinib-treated CLL. Turning to the study itself: The patients, around 12 relapsed/refractory and under 16 treatment-naive, included about 17 who were IGHV unmutated.

Trimming took 3 bases from V and 0 from J, leaving 11 bases between them. CDR1 and CDR2 from the germline V gene are SGHAT and FQNNGV. The CDR3 length is 15 residues. The table came from immunoSEQ multiplex PCR; TCRdb's copy has only in-frame clones and leaves some out. Counted here are around 330,000 clones, 67% occurring once; the ten biggest clones make up roughly 6%. The source of this sequence is a human donor with chronic lymphocytic leukemia. The chain is built from TRBV11-2 and TRBJ2-5; the D gene is possibly TRBD2 (6 bases). Sequenced here: PBMCs, sampled after 36 months of ibrutinib treatment. The DNA of the CDR3 is TGTGCCAGCAGCTTTCCCCGGGACTACCAAGAGACCCAGTACTTC. It yields the protein CASSFPRDYQETQYF.